This record concerns one T cell receptor (beta chain) sequence. Its antigen remains unknown. Germline V gives CDR1 SGHAT, CDR2 FQNNGV. This CDR3 has 16 residues. Trimming cost V 6 bases and J 0 bases, with 17 bases left between them. This sample was included in a study of blood T cells in healthy people across ages. Findings and limits, study-wide: A strong correlation between TCR beta diversity and naive T cell percentage was seen. In older individuals, TCR beta diversity per million T cells was lower, falling roughly linearly with age.

PCR was performed a second time for about 6 to 12 cycles using a sample-barcoded 5' primer and a J-beta primer mix. TCRdb reprocessed the 5' RACE reads via MiXCR and lists one record per CDR3 protein. The sample has 700,000 or so distinct CDR3 sequences; about 20% are singletons. The TCR comes from a man aged 65 to 79 in good health. J is TRBJ1-1 and V is TRBV11-2; D unclear. The sequenced sample consisted of blood. In nucleotides, the CDR3 is TGTGCCAGCAGACCGGCTGGGGTACCGATGAACACTGAAGCTTTCTTT. Protein sequence: CASRPAGVPMNTEAFF. Using reference TRBV11-2 and TRBJ1-1 for the parts outside the CDR3, the full variable domain is EAGVAQSPRYKIIEKRQSVAFWCNPISGHATLYWYQQILGQGPKLLIQFQNNGVVDDSQLPKDRFSAERLKGVDSTLKIQPAKLEDSAVYLCASRPAGVPMNTEAFFGQGTRLTVV.